Following are 13 T cell receptor beta chains from one sample sequenced in a study of human T cells and chemical hapten exposure. As to time point: patch test 3, about 24 weeks after DPC sensitization. The treatment: therapeutic diphenylcyclopropenone sensitization with weekly scalp DPC. TCRdb processed the RACE reads anew with MiXCR; each CDR3 protein has one entry. The table includes 150,000 to 200,000 distinct CDR3 sequences, about 30% detected once. Sequences were derived from whole blood, sampled in connection with sensitization to the hapten diphenylcyclopropenone (DPC). These receptors originate from a woman younger than 30 with alopecia areata. Some clones in this sample may be carry-over from other donors' samples.

This clonotype was counted between two and nine times. This sequence joins TRBV28 and TRBJ2-1, with TRBD1 as a possible D gene (6 bases). Germline-derived CDR1 and CDR2 are MDHEN and SYDVKM. This CDR3 region has 14 residues. With 2 bases removed from V and 7 bases from J, the gap between germline ends came to 12 bases. The CDR3 region has the DNA TGTGCCAGCAGTTTAATCAGGGGCCGGAATGAGCAGTTCTTC. It specifies CASSLIRGRNEQFF.

The chain recombines TRBV16 with TRBJ1-5, with no clear D. Looked up from germline, CDR1 is KGHSY and CDR2 is FQNENV. Trimming pared 4 bases from V and 4 bases from J, leaving 8 bases between. This CDR3 region has 13 residues. The CDR3 DNA reads TGTGCCAGCAGCCCTTGGGAGAATCAGCCCCAGCATTTT. As protein: CASSPWENQPQHF.

Only a few counts were recorded for this clonotype. CDR3 loop: CASTIILNNEKLFF. The CDR3 DNA reads TGCGCCAGCACCATCATCCTGAATAATGAAAAACTGTTTTTT. The chain has TRBV4-1 and TRBJ1-4; no clear D gene. Germline V gene lookup returns CDR1 MGHRA and CDR2 YSYEKL. Trimming pared 7 bases from V and 4 bases from J, leaving 13 bases between. The CDR3 sequence is 14 residues long.

The table lists this clonotype with a few counts. The rearrangement links TRBV29-1 to TRBJ2-1; TRBD2 aligns across 14 bases. CDR1 and CDR2 from the germline V gene are SQVTM and ANQGSEA. This CDR3 comprises 13 residues. Trimming removed 6 bases from V and 8 bases from J; junction bases left unmatched: 3. CDR3 DNA sequence: TGCAGCGTGGGACTAGCGGGGGCATATGAGCAGTTCTTC. Translation: CSVGLAGAYEQFF.

This clonotype was counted between two and nine times. The gene calls are TRBV29-1 and TRBJ1-1; no clear D gene. This CDR3 contains 13 residues. Per the germline V gene, CDR1 is SQVTM and CDR2 is ANQGSEA. Trimming stripped 7 bases from V and 0 bases from J, with 12 bases between. CDR3 protein: CSAIGGLNTEAFF. CDR3 sequence (DNA): TGCAGCGCGATAGGAGGGCTGAACACTGAAGCTTTCTTT.

This clonotype occurred once. The J gene is TRBJ2-5, the V gene TRBV30; either TRBD1 or TRBD2 may fit D (6 bases each). CDR1 is GTSNPN, CDR2 SVGIG, per germline (reference sequence). The CDR3 loop spans 14 amino acids. V lost 3 bases to trimming and J lost 5 bases, with 16 bases between them. The CDR3 nucleotides are TGTGCCTGGAGCGCCTGGGGGGCCGGGGAGACCCAGTACTTC. Translated, it gives CAWSAWGAGETQYF.

The chain has TRBV20-1 and TRBJ2-7; D perhaps matches TRBD2 (6 bases). The CDR3 is 16 amino acids. Trimming shortened V by 0 bases and J by 0 bases, and 15 bases separated the two germline ends. Germline V lookup: CDR1 DFQATT, CDR2 SNEGSKA (reference sequence). The CDR3 region has the DNA TGCAGTGCTAGAGATGGGAGGAGGTCGAGCTCCTACGAGCAGTACTTC. Protein sequence: CSARDGRRSSSYEQYF.

Only a few counts were recorded for this clonotype. The V gene is TRBV7-2, the J gene TRBJ2-3, with 9 bases aligning to TRBD1. The CDR3 has 18 residues. V shed 0 bases, J shed 2 bases, and the junction held 9 bases outside the gene matches. CDR1 and CDR2 (germline): SGHTA, FQGNSA. CDR3 protein: CASSLAHRGRRDTDTQYF. Here the CDR3 DNA reads TGTGCCAGCAGCTTAGCCCACAGGGGGCGAAGGGACACAGATACGCAGTATTTT.

This clonotype was recorded a few times. This chain joins TRBV20-1 and TRBJ2-3; no clear D gene. Trimming removed 2 bases from V and 6 bases from J, with 3 bases in between. The CDR3 is 10 amino acids. Per germline, CDR1 DFQATT and CDR2 SNEGSKA (reference sequence). The CDR3 nucleotides read TGCAGTGCTAGACCGGATACGCAGTATTTT. Translation gives CSARPDTQYF.

This clonotype occurred a few times. The chain joins TRBV10-3 to TRBJ1-1, with D possibly being TRBD1 (6 bases). Germline V gene data show CDR1 as ENHRY and CDR2 as SYGVKD. Trimming took off 10 bases at V and 4 bases at J, with 13 bases between the two ends. The CDR3 has 12 residues. As DNA, the CDR3 is TGTGCCAGCGCCCCGGACAGCACTGAAGCTTTCTTT. This translates into CASAPDSTEAFF.

V gene TRBV6-6 combines with J gene TRBJ1-2; no firm D call. The CDR3 loop spans 13 amino acids. Germline V gives CDR1 MNHNY, CDR2 SVGAGI (reference sequence). Trimming took off 3 bases at V and 4 bases at J, with 9 bases between the two ends. The CDR3 DNA sequence: TGTGCCAGCAGTTATAAGACGGTCTATGGCTACACCTTC. It specifies CASSYKTVYGYTF.

The rearrangement joins TRBV4-3 to TRBJ2-5; TRBD1 might be the D (6 bases). In germline, CDR1 is LGHNA, CDR2 YSLEER. The CDR3 length is 17 residues. The V end lost 3 bases, the J end lost 2 bases, and 19 bases lay between the germline ends. This CDR3 reads CASSQGNDRYNQETQYF. CDR3 sequence (DNA): TGCGCCAGCAGCCAGGGCAATGACAGGTACAATCAAGAGACCCAGTACTTC.

This clonotype was seen just once. This chain uses TRBV5-1 with TRBJ2-6; no reliable D call. The CDR3 covers 15 residues. Trimming removed 0 bases from V and 5 bases from J, with 9 bases in between. CDR1 SGHRS and CDR2 YFSETQ come from the germline V gene. CDR3 amino acids: CASSLDGVWANVLTF. CDR3 sequence (DNA): TGCGCCAGCAGCTTGGATGGGGTTTGGGCCAACGTCCTGACTTTC.